The 15 T cell receptor beta chains reported below all come from one sample, sequenced in a study of Tregs in tolerant kidney transplant recipients. Generated by immunoSEQ multiplex PCR, the TCRdb table keeps only in-frame clones and is missing some. The profile covers some 57,000 clones, with about 90% appearing a single time and roughly 15% taken by the ten largest. The nonmyeloablative bone marrow transplants came from related graft donors, with transient mixed chimerism. The specimen was CD8+ T cells from blood (PBMCs), collected 24 months after the transplant. The receptors here all came from a human patient who received a combined kidney and bone marrow transplant. Some of these T cells may belong to the graft donor.

This clone has a single count. The V and J genes are TRBV5-6 and TRBJ2-2; D might be TRBD1 (6 bases). Per germline, CDR1 SGHDT and CDR2 YYEEEE. The CDR3 totals 16 residues. V lost 0 bases and J 5 bases, leaving 14 bases between the germline ends. The DNA of the CDR3 is TGTGCCAGCAGCTTGGGACAGGAATGGAGGACCGGGGAGCTGTTTTTT. Translation: CASSLGQEWRTGELFF.

The V gene is TRBV6-1, the J gene TRBJ1-2; 7 bases are a match to TRBD1. Germline V gene data show CDR1 as MNHNS and CDR2 as SASEGT. This CDR3 is 14 amino acids long. The junction had 9 bases not matched to a gene; V was cut back by 6 bases and J by 5 bases. CDR3 sequence: CASRKGGVYYGYTF. CDR3 in DNA: TGTGCCAGCAGGAAAGGGGGCGTTTATTATGGCTACACCTTC.

V and J are TRBV5-4 and TRBJ2-7; D is uncertain. Trimming shortened V by 0 bases and J by 2 bases, and 3 bases separated the two germline ends. Germline V gives CDR1 SGHNT, CDR2 YYREEE (reference sequence). The CDR3 loop spans 12 amino acids. The CDR3 here is CASSLAPYEQYF. In DNA form, the CDR3 reads TGTGCCAGCAGCTTGGCTCCCTACGAGCAGTACTTC.

This clone was seen once. The gene calls are TRBV5-1 and TRBJ2-7; 7 nucleotides align to TRBD2. J lost 2 bases, V lost 0 bases, and 5 bases had no gene match. The CDR3 sequence is 15 residues long. CDR1 SGHRS and CDR2 YFSETQ come from the germline V gene. The CDR3 nucleotides are TGCGCCAGCAGCTTGGTTACGGGAGGCCCCTACGAGCAGTACTTC. It codes for CASSLVTGGPYEQYF. The full variable domain, in which reference TRBV5-1 and TRBJ2-7 provide the parts outside the CDR3, is KAGVTQTPRYLIKTRGQQVTLSCSPISGHRSVSWYQQTPGQGLQFLFEYFSETQRNKGNFPGRFSGRQFSNSRSEMNVSTLELGDSALYLCASSLVTGGPYEQYFGPGTRLTVT.

This chain connects TRBV6-1 to TRBJ1-1, with D possibly matching TRBD1 (5 bases). The V gene's germline CDR1 is MNHNS and CDR2 SASEGT. V was pared by 3 bases and J by 0 bases, with 14 bases between. This CDR3 comprises 16 residues. This CDR3 reads CASSEDGQSLNTEAFF. The CDR3 nucleotides are TGTGCCAGCAGTGAGGATGGACAAAGCCTGAACACTGAAGCTTTCTTT.

The genes are TRBV14 and TRBJ2-7; maybe TRBD2 (5 bases). The CDR3 length is 15 residues. Germline CDR1 reads SGHDN; CDR2 reads FVKESK. The V gene lost 2 bases and the J gene lost 2 bases, with 13 bases spanning the gap. The CDR3 reads CASSQIRGSTYEQYF. CDR3 bases: TGTGCCAGCAGCCAAATACGGGGTTCTACCTACGAGCAGTACTTC.

This chain links TRBV30 with TRBJ1-2, with TRBD1 matching 9 bases. This CDR3 is 14 amino acids long. Germline V gene lookup returns CDR1 GTSNPN and CDR2 SVGIG (reference sequence). V was pared by 1 base and J by 5 bases, with 5 bases of the junction left unmatched. CDR3: CAWSAGTGRYGYTF. The CDR3 DNA reads TGTGCCTGGAGTGCCGGGACAGGGAGGTATGGCTACACCTTC. Supplemented by reference TRBV30 and TRBJ1-2, the full variable domain reads SQTIHQWPATLVQPVGSPLSLECTVEGTSNPNLYWYRQAAGRGLQLLFYSVGIGQISSEVPQNLSASRPQDRQFILSSKKLLLSDSGFYLCAWSAGTGRYGYTFGSGTRLTVV.

There are a few counts of this clone. This chain connects TRBV6-1 to TRBJ1-5; TRBD1 is a possible D gene (5 bases). Trimming removed 8 bases from V and 5 bases from J, with 10 bases in between. There are 12 residues in the CDR3. Germline CDR1 and CDR2: MNHNS and SASEGT. The CDR3 DNA reads TGTGCCAGCCAACGGGACTATCAGCCCCAGCATTTT. Its protein product is CASQRDYQPQHF.

The chain is built from TRBV7-2 and TRBJ2-1, with D hard to call. Germline CDR1 and CDR2: SGHTA and FQGNSA. Trimming stripped 6 bases from V and 4 bases from J, with 7 bases between. The CDR3 contains 12 residues. The CDR3 loop is CASRFGYNEQFF. The CDR3 DNA is TGTGCCAGCAGATTCGGTTACAATGAGCAGTTCTTC.

This chain uses TRBV5-4 with TRBJ2-7; 8 bases fit TRBD2. CDR3 length: 15 amino acids. Trimming at V came to 2 bases and at J to 3 bases, leaving 7 bases not matched to a gene. The germline V gene has CDR1 SGHNT and CDR2 YYREEE (reference sequence). The CDR3 reads CASSFWSGSNYEQYF. DNA for the CDR3: TGTGCCAGCAGCTTCTGGAGCGGGAGTAACTACGAGCAGTACTTC.

The V call is TRBV4-3, the J call TRBJ2-1; TRBD2 matches 10 bases. CDR3 length: 15 residues. Germline values: CDR1 LGHNA, CDR2 YSLEER. V lost 0 bases to trimming and J lost 7 bases; unmatched junction nucleotides: 3. The CDR3 sequence is CASSQEAGGPNEQFF. CDR3 nucleotide sequence: TGCGCCAGCAGCCAAGAAGCGGGAGGGCCGAATGAGCAGTTCTTC.

The chain joins TRBV2 to TRBJ2-7, with TRBD2 matching 9 bases. Germline-derived CDR1 and CDR2 are SNHLY and FYNNEI. With V trimmed by 7 bases and J by 3 bases, 7 bases remained unmatched. This CDR3 spans 14 amino acids. The CDR3 loop is CASTFSGGYYEQYF. The CDR3 region has the DNA TGTGCCAGCACTTTCAGCGGGGGGTACTACGAGCAGTACTTC.

In this sample, this clone turned up once. This chain links TRBV5-1 with TRBJ2-7; perhaps TRBD2 as D (6 bases). The CDR3 is made up of 15 amino acids. Trimming removed 0 bases from V and 4 bases from J, with 14 bases in between. From germline, CDR1 is SGHRS and CDR2 YFSETQ. The CDR3 DNA follows: TGCGCCAGCAGCTTGGAGCCGGGAGAGGGGTACGAGCAGTACTTC. It translates to CASSLEPGEGYEQYF.

This clone was counted a single time. V and J are TRBV27 and TRBJ2-1; TRBD2 aligns across 9 bases. This CDR3 spans 17 amino acids. Per the germline V gene, CDR1 is MNHEY and CDR2 is SMNVEV (reference sequence). V lost 3 bases to trimming and J lost 4 bases; unmatched junction nucleotides: 10. The CDR3 DNA is TGTGCCAGCAGTTTCTGGGCTAGCGGGGACCAATACAATGAGCAGTTCTTC. It codes for CASSFWASGDQYNEQFF.

The rearrangement uses TRBV9 and TRBJ2-7; D perhaps matches TRBD2 (5 bases). The CDR3 is 14 residues long. CDR1 and CDR2 (germline): SGDLS, YYNGEE. Trimming pared 3 bases from V and 0 bases from J, leaving 10 bases between. CDR3 amino acids: CASSGTAFSYEQYF. CDR3 DNA: TGTGCCAGCAGCGGGACTGCCTTCTCCTACGAGCAGTACTTC.